Following are 29 T cell receptor beta chains from one sample sequenced in a study of blood T cell repertoires in COVID-19. Generated by immunoSEQ multiplex PCR, the TCRdb table keeps only in-frame clones and is missing some. The table has roughly 200,000 clones, 75% to 80% seen once. Sequenced input: peripheral blood. All receptors derive from a woman in her forties or fifties with active or convalescent COVID-19.

The J gene is TRBJ1-5, the V gene TRBV19; D unclear. V lost 5 bases and J lost 2, with 10 bases in between. Germline lookup yields CDR1 LNHDA and CDR2 SQIVND (reference sequence). This CDR3 comprises 14 residues. The CDR3 DNA is TGTGCCAGTAGTCTGAGGAGCGGCAATCAGCCCCAGCATTTT. Protein: CASSLRSGNQPQHF.

This chain links TRBV30 with TRBJ1-1; D uncertain. V shed 4 bases and J shed 5 bases, with 17 bases lying between them. From germline, CDR1 is GTSNPN and CDR2 SVGIG (reference sequence). The CDR3 runs to 14 residues. CDR3 loop: CAWIVSGILTEAFF. The CDR3 DNA reads TGTGCCTGGATTGTCTCAGGCATTTTGACTGAAGCTTTCTTT.

The V and J genes are TRBV18 and TRBJ2-2; no firm D call. The CDR3 length is 15 residues. Looked up from germline, CDR1 is KGHSH and CDR2 is LQKENI. V gave up 1 base and J gave up 4 bases, with 10 bases separating them. Written as DNA, the CDR3 is TGTGCCAGCTCACCACTAGCTGGCGGCACCGGGGAGCTGTTTTTT. Its protein is CASSPLAGGTGELFF.

Concerning this clone itself: Other nucleotide sequences in the sample specify the same CDR3. This chain links TRBV7-2 with TRBJ1-2, with 7 bases matching TRBD1. This CDR3 has 13 amino acids. Germline V gene lookup returns CDR1 SGHTA and CDR2 FQGNSA. J lost 8 bases, V lost 5 bases, and 8 bases had no gene match. For the CDR3, the DNA is TGTGCCAGCAGCCCGGGGACAGCCTACGGCTACACCTTC. Translating gives CASSPGTAYGYTF.

About this clone: This sample also contains other DNA sequences that code for the same CDR3. V gene TRBV6-2 or TRBV6-3 combines with J gene TRBJ2-7, with D perhaps TRBD2 (6 bases). Germline assignment: CDR1 MNHEY and CDR2 SVGEGT. V was pared by 3 bases and J by 4 bases, with 10 bases between. This CDR3 is built from 13 residues. The CDR3: CASSYGTSYEQYF. The DNA for the CDR3 is TGTGCCAGCAGTTATGGGACTTCATACGAGCAGTACTTC.

V usage is TRBV10-3 and J usage is TRBJ2-7, with 10 nucleotides matching TRBD2. The germline gives CDR1 ENHRY, CDR2 SYGVKD. The length of the CDR3 is 13 residues. V dropped 4 bases and J dropped 3; count of bases not matched to a gene: 0. The CDR3 DNA is TGTGCCATCAGTGGACTAGCGGGCTACGAGCAGTACTTC. Its protein is CAISGLAGYEQYF.

This clone was counted a single time. This chain joins TRBV6-1 and TRBJ2-7; a weak D match, TRBD2 (5 bases). Trimming shortened V by 3 bases and J by 5 bases, and 14 bases separated the two germline ends. This CDR3 contains 14 residues. CDR1 MNHNS and CDR2 SASEGT come from the germline V gene. The CDR3 is CASSERRMEDEQYF. CDR3 coding DNA: TGTGCCAGCAGTGAGCGACGCATGGAGGACGAGCAGTACTTC.

This rearrangement joins TRBV4-3 to TRBJ2-2; 7 bases are a match to TRBD1. V was pared by 0 bases and J by 3 bases, with 7 bases of the junction left unmatched. This CDR3 spans 17 amino acids. Germline CDR1 reads LGHNA; CDR2 reads YSLEER. The CDR3 DNA follows: TGCGCCAGCAGCCAAGATAAGGGGGCCGCGGACACCGGGGAGCTGTTTTTT. It translates to CASSQDKGAADTGELFF.

The chain combines TRBV25-1 with TRBJ1-1; weak D call: TRBD1 (5 bases). The ends were cut back, 8 bases at V and 8 bases at J, with 18 bases in the middle. This CDR3 contains 13 residues. Per the germline V gene, CDR1 is MGHDK and CDR2 is SYGVNS. CDR3 loop: CASQTPGKAEAFF. CDR3 coding DNA: TGTGCCAGCCAGACCCCAGGGAAGGCCGAAGCTTTCTTT.

The chain has TRBV5-1 and TRBJ2-7; 12 positions agree with TRBD1. Germline loops: CDR1 SGHRS, CDR2 YFSETQ. V shed 4 bases and J 4 bases; nucleotides not matched to a gene: 6. This CDR3 has 15 residues. DNA for the CDR3: TGCGCCAGCAGCCCTGGGGACAGGGGGCTTTACGAGCAGTACTTC. Its translation: CASSPGDRGLYEQYF.

This clone was detected only a few times. V and J are TRBV12-5 and TRBJ2-3; 14 nucleotides agree with TRBD2. V lost 1 base, J lost 5 bases, and 5 bases stayed unmatched. CDR1 and CDR2 (germline): LGHNT, FRNRAP. The CDR3 consists of 17 residues. CDR3 in amino acids: CASGLGGLAGVRDTQYF. The CDR3 DNA is TGTGCTAGTGGTTTGGGGGGACTAGCGGGAGTCAGAGATACGCAGTATTTT.

This clone was observed at least ten times. The chain links TRBV6-1 to TRBJ2-7, with 13 bases identical to TRBD2. The CDR3 loop spans 16 amino acids. The V and J ends lost 3 bases and 5 bases, in that order; junction bases with no gene match: 7. Germline V gene data show CDR1 as MNHNS and CDR2 as SASEGT. The CDR3 region is CASSERGLAGTDEQYF. For the CDR3, the DNA is TGTGCCAGCAGTGAGCGGGGACTAGCGGGAACCGACGAGCAGTACTTC.

The chain combines TRBV19 with TRBJ1-2, with TRBD1 as a possible D gene (6 bases). Germline V gene data show CDR1 as LNHDA and CDR2 as SQIVND (reference sequence). The CDR3 spans 16 residues. Trimming removed 2 bases from V and 0 bases from J, with 13 bases in between. The CDR3 loop is CASSILEGVPNYGYTF. The CDR3 DNA follows: TGTGCCAGTAGTATACTCGAGGGGGTACCTAACTATGGCTACACCTTC.

CDR3 in amino acids: CASSIWGEDQPQHF. CDR3 DNA: TGTGCCAGTAGTATTTGGGGAGAGGACCAGCCCCAGCATTTT. This rearrangement joins TRBV19 to TRBJ1-5; no clear D. The CDR3 sequence is 14 residues long. V lost 3 bases to trimming and J lost 7 bases, with 13 bases between them. Germline values: CDR1 LNHDA, CDR2 SQIVND (reference sequence).

The chain joins TRBV5-1 to TRBJ1-5, with 7 bases lining up with TRBD1. The CDR3 is 19 residues long. Germline-derived CDR1 and CDR2 are SGHRS and YFSETQ. V lost 3 bases to trimming and J lost 5 bases; unmatched junction nucleotides: 20. The CDR3 nucleotides read TGCGCCAGCAGCTCCAAAAACAGGGGCCCGGGCATTGTAGATCAGCCCCAGCATTTT. Translating it yields CASSSKNRGPGIVDQPQHF.

This clone showed up just a few times. The CDR3 here is CASSPPGTQIFLEQFF. Here the CDR3 DNA reads TGTGCCAGCAGCCCCCCCGGGACTCAGATCTTCCTGGAGCAGTTCTTC. The chain recombines TRBV7-2 with TRBJ2-1; tentatively, D is TRBD2 (6 bases). V was clipped by 5 bases and J by 10 bases, with 24 bases between them. Germline-derived CDR1 and CDR2 are SGHTA and FQGNSA. The CDR3 covers 16 residues.

Many counts were recorded for this clone. Other DNA sequences from this sample encode an identical CDR3 as well. The V and J genes are TRBV4-3 and TRBJ2-7; no reliable D call. This CDR3 has 15 residues. Germline loops: CDR1 LGHNA, CDR2 YSLEER. Trimming removed 0 bases from V and 0 bases from J, with 9 bases in between. The CDR3 is CASSQDRGSSYEQYF. CDR3 DNA sequence: TGCGCCAGCAGCCAAGATCGTGGCAGCTCCTACGAGCAGTACTTC.

The V and J genes are TRBV11-2 and TRBJ2-1; D is unresolved. The CDR3 consists of 16 residues. Germline V CDR1 and CDR2: SGHAT, FQNNGV. The V end was cut by 5 bases, the J end by 0 bases, with 14 bases between. DNA of the CDR3: TGTGCCAGCAGCATGGCTAGGTTCAACTCCTACAATGAGCAGTTCTTC. Its translation is CASSMARFNSYNEQFF.

The chain is built from TRBV3-1 (or the pseudogene TRBV3-2) and TRBJ2-2; the match to TRBD1 covers 8 bases. V lost 4 bases to trimming and J lost 3 bases; unmatched junction nucleotides: 7. The CDR3 sequence is 16 residues long. The V gene's germline CDR1 is LGHDT and CDR2 YNNKEL (reference sequence). CDR3 nucleotides: TGTGCCAGCAGCCGGGACAGGACAACCTACACCGGGGAGCTGTTTTTT. It encodes CASSRDRTTYTGELFF.

This chain joins TRBV5-4 and TRBJ1-2, with TRBD1 matching 7 bases. J gave up 4 bases and V 4 bases, and 10 bases lay outside the gene matches. The CDR3 length is 15 residues. Germline CDR1 reads SGHNT; CDR2 reads YYREEE (reference sequence). The CDR3 reads CASSLTGAWVYGYTF. In DNA, the CDR3 is TGTGCCAGCAGCCTCACAGGGGCCTGGGTCTATGGCTACACCTTC. The entire variable domain, with the rest obtained from reference TRBV5-4 and TRBJ1-2, is as follows: ETGVTQSPTHLIKTRGQQVTLRCSSQSGHNTVSWYQQALGQGPQFIFQYYREEENGRGNFPPRFSGLQFPNYSSELNVNALELDDSALYLCASSLTGAWVYGYTFGSGTRLTVV.

This clone came up many times. This chain joins TRBV16 and TRBJ2-1; D is possibly TRBD2 (6 bases). V lost 4 bases and J 0 bases, leaving 13 bases between the germline ends. The CDR3 length is 16 residues. CDR1 is KGHSY, CDR2 FQNENV, per germline. CDR3 DNA: TGTGCCAGCAGCCTTAGACGGGGGATCTCCTACAATGAGCAGTTCTTC. Protein sequence: CASSLRRGISYNEQFF.

This rearrangement joins TRBV3-1 (or the pseudogene TRBV3-2) to TRBJ2-5, with 8 bases fitting TRBD2. The length of the CDR3 is 13 residues. Germline V gene data show CDR1 as LGHDT and CDR2 as YNNKEL (reference sequence). With 4 bases clipped from V and 6 bases from J, the junction kept 4 bases outside the gene matches. The DNA of the CDR3 is TGTGCCAGCAGCCCCGGGGGGGGGAAGACCCAGTACTTC. Amino acid sequence: CASSPGGGKTQYF.

This clone was counted only a few times. The chain couples TRBV28 to TRBJ1-1; D unclear. V lost 1 base and J 7 bases, leaving 13 bases between the germline ends. This CDR3 spans 14 amino acids. Germline V gives CDR1 MDHEN, CDR2 SYDVKM. As DNA, the CDR3 is TGTGCCAGCAGTTTATCCGGGTCTCGAATTGAAGCTTTCTTT. Translation gives CASSLSGSRIEAFF.

V gene TRBV15 combines with J gene TRBJ1-1, with 8 bases identical to TRBD1. The V segment lost 3 bases and the J segment 6 bases; nucleotides outside the gene matches: 3. The V gene's germline CDR1 is LNHNV and CDR2 YYDKDF (reference sequence). The CDR3 extends over 13 amino acids. In nucleotides, the CDR3 is TGTGCCACCAGCAGTCAGGGGGCAGCTGAAGCTTTCTTT. It translates to CATSSQGAAEAFF.

The sample holds a few counts of this clone. The rearrangement joins TRBV12-3 or TRBV12-4 to TRBJ2-7, with 7 bases matching TRBD1. Trimming took 6 bases from V and 4 from J; bases not matched to a gene: 6. This CDR3 comprises 13 residues. CDR3 coding DNA: TGTGCCAGCAGAGGACAGGACCTATACGAGCAGTACTTC. It specifies CASRGQDLYEQYF.

The gene calls are TRBV2 and TRBJ1-2; TRBD1 is a possible D gene (6 bases). The CDR3 has 17 amino acids. Germline-derived CDR1 and CDR2 are SNHLY and FYNNEI. Trimming shortened V by 0 bases and J by 3 bases, and 17 bases separated the two germline ends. The CDR3 DNA reads TGTGCCAGCAGTGAAGCCGGGGCAGGGGCCGGGGACTATGGCTACACCTTC. This codes for CASSEAGAGAGDYGYTF.

The V call is TRBV9, the J call TRBJ2-5, with 9 bases lining up with TRBD2. The CDR3 extends over 16 amino acids. Trimming at V came to 0 bases and at J to 5 bases, leaving 8 bases not matched to a gene. CDR1 and CDR2 from the germline V gene are SGDLS and YYNGEE. The CDR3 DNA reads TGTGCCAGCAGCGTAGCCGCGGGGGGGCTTACGGAGACCCAGTACTTC. This translates into CASSVAAGGLTETQYF.

The V call is TRBV24-1, the J call TRBJ1-2; 7 nucleotides agree with TRBD1. V lost 6 bases and J lost 5; bases outside the gene matches: 8. The CDR3 is made up of 14 amino acids. Germline V gene sequence: CDR1 KGHDR, CDR2 SFDVKD. CDR3 residues: CATSNRGQLYGYTF. CDR3 DNA sequence: TGTGCCACCAGTAATAGGGGACAGTTATATGGCTACACCTTC.

CDR3 sequence reads: CASSLGTGGLYEQYF. Here the CDR3 DNA reads TGTGCCAGCAGCTTAGGGACAGGGGGTTTATACGAGCAGTACTTC. The genes are TRBV7-6 and TRBJ2-7, with 10 positions matching TRBD1. The CDR3 has 15 residues. V was pared by 1 base and J by 4 bases, with 4 bases of the junction left unmatched. CDR1 and CDR2 (germline): SGHVS, FNYEAQ.